This entry lists 29 T cell receptor beta chains sequenced from one sample in a study of technical replicates of blood from a few donors. Sequencing was performed with immunoSEQ multiplex PCR; in TCRdb, only in-frame clones are kept and a portion is missing. The repertoire includes about 75,000 clones, roughly 92% of them detected once, and approximately 0.4% sits in the top ten. The sequencing sample was made of T cells isolated from PBMCs. The receptors come from a human donor in good health.

This chain uses TRBV5-1 with TRBJ2-7, with 11 positions matching TRBD2. This CDR3 spans 16 amino acids. The germline gives CDR1 SGHRS, CDR2 YFSETQ. V lost 4 bases and J lost 4; bases outside the gene matches: 10. The CDR3 DNA sequence: TGCGCCAGCAGCCCAGGGACTAGCGGCTTAACATACGAGCAGTACTTC. Its protein product is CASSPGTSGLTYEQYF.

The chain couples TRBV4-1 to TRBJ2-7; D is possibly TRBD2 (6 bases). Per germline, CDR1 MGHRA and CDR2 YSYEKL. V shed 3 bases and J shed 2 bases, with 17 bases lying between them. The CDR3 covers 16 residues. The CDR3 is CASSHGRLVTTYEQYF. The CDR3 nucleotides read TGCGCCAGCAGCCACGGTCGACTAGTGACTACCTACGAGCAGTACTTC.

This chain links TRBV19 with TRBJ2-3, with a possible D match to TRBD1 (6 bases). Germline loops: CDR1 LNHDA, CDR2 SQIVND (reference sequence). With 6 bases removed from V and 5 bases from J, the gap between germline ends came to 18 bases. This CDR3 is 15 amino acids long. DNA for the CDR3: TGTGCCAGTAGCTCACCCGAGGGGGTATTAGATACGCAGTATTTT. Translated: CASSSPEGVLDTQYF.

The sample holds one count of this clone. The V and J genes are TRBV7-2 and TRBJ2-1, with 10 bases that match TRBD2. Trimming cost V 4 bases and J 4 bases; bases outside gene matches: 7. The CDR3 contains 16 residues. Germline assignment: CDR1 SGHTA and CDR2 FQGNSA. The CDR3 sequence: CASSYLLAGFYNEQFF. Written as DNA, the CDR3 is TGTGCCAGCAGCTACCTACTAGCGGGGTTTTACAATGAGCAGTTCTTC.

The chain recombines TRBV9 with TRBJ2-1, with 7 bases aligning to TRBD1. V trimming: 3 bases; J trimming: 4 bases; junction bases outside the gene matches: 7. Germline CDR1 is SGDLS and CDR2 is YYNGEE. The CDR3 has 15 amino acids. The CDR3 bases are TGTGCCAGCAGCGCCACAGGGGCCCTTTACAATGAGCAGTTCTTC. Protein product: CASSATGALYNEQFF.

This chain joins TRBV7-3 and TRBJ2-1, with no clear D. Germline assignment: CDR1 SGHTA and CDR2 FQGTGA. This CDR3 spans 13 amino acids. Between the trimmed V and J ends, which lost 5 bases and 5 bases, there was a span of 10 bases. The DNA of the CDR3 is TGTGCCAGCAGCGTCCGCGCGGACAATGAGCAGTTCTTC. Protein sequence: CASSVRADNEQFF.

This chain uses TRBV5-1 with TRBJ2-1, with 7 bases identical to TRBD2. The CDR3 has 16 residues. Germline loops: CDR1 SGHRS, CDR2 YFSETQ. J was trimmed by 9 bases and V by 2 bases; bases with no gene match: 14. The CDR3 region is CASSFSAGVPSGEQFF. The CDR3 DNA reads TGCGCCAGCAGCTTTTCTGCGGGAGTCCCCTCTGGTGAGCAGTTCTTC. Full variable domain (rest looked up from reference TRBV5-1 and TRBJ2-1): KAGVTQTPRYLIKTRGQQVTLSCSPISGHRSVSWYQQTPGQGLQFLFEYFSETQRNKGNFPGRFSGRQFSNSRSEMNVSTLELGDSALYLCASSFSAGVPSGEQFFGPGTRLTVL.

The chain uses TRBV5-5 and TRBJ1-4; 9 bases map to TRBD1. Trimming removed 5 bases from V and 5 bases from J; junction bases left unmatched: 4. This CDR3 contains 14 residues. Germline CDR1 is SGHKS and CDR2 is YYEKEE (reference sequence). DNA of the CDR3: TGTGCCAGCAGACCGACAGGGGGAAATGAAAAACTGTTTTTT. As protein: CASRPTGGNEKLFF.

Comments on this clone: The junction shows a germline mismatch at one end, possibly a read error. The chain recombines TRBV5-1 with TRBJ2-5; 9 bases match TRBD1. The CDR3 is 15 residues long. Germline V gives CDR1 SGHRS, CDR2 YFSETQ. CDR3 region: CASSLDDRGWEIQYF. Written as DNA, the CDR3 is TGCGCCAGCAGCTTGGACGACAGGGGGTGGGAGATCCAGTACTTC. Full variable domain (missing parts from reference TRBV5-1 and TRBJ2-5): KAGVTQTPRYLIKTRGQQVTLSCSPISGHRSVSWYQQTPGQGLQFLFEYFSETQRNKGNFPGRFSGRQFSNSRSEMNVSTLELGDSALYLCASSLDDRGWEIQYFGPGTRLLVL.

This clone appeared once. The gene calls are TRBV19 and TRBJ1-2; TRBD1 agrees at 10 bases. CDR3 length equals 14 residues. V shed 2 bases, J shed 5 bases, and the junction held 2 bases outside the gene matches. Looked up from germline, CDR1 is LNHDA and CDR2 is SQIVND (reference sequence). CDR3 residues: CASSIPGQGYGYTF. CDR3 DNA: TGTGCCAGTAGTATACCGGGACAGGGGTATGGCTACACCTTC.

The rearrangement links TRBV19 to TRBJ2-7; perhaps TRBD2 as D (6 bases). Trimming stripped 4 bases from V and 7 bases from J, with 17 bases between. The CDR3 totals 14 residues. Germline V lookup: CDR1 LNHDA, CDR2 SQIVND (reference sequence). CDR3 coding DNA: TGTGCCAGTAGTACTCAGGGCGCCCGGGGGGAGCAGTACTTC. Protein sequence: CASSTQGARGEQYF. Filled out from reference TRBV19 and TRBJ2-7, the complete variable domain reads DGGITQSPKYLFRKEGQNVTLSCEQNLNHDAMYWYRQDPGQGLRLIYYSQIVNDFQKGDIAEGYSVSREKKESFPLTVTSAQKNPTAFYLCASSTQGARGEQYFGPGTRLTVT.

The chain combines TRBV10-3 with TRBJ2-1, with a weak D call TRBD2 (5 bases). Germline V gene sequence: CDR1 ENHRY, CDR2 SYGVKD. The V end lost 6 bases, the J end lost 0 bases, and 6 bases lay between the germline ends. This CDR3 contains 13 residues. The CDR3 protein is CAISLASYNEQFF. Written as DNA, the CDR3 is TGTGCCATCAGCCTAGCCTCCTACAATGAGCAGTTCTTC.

The chain joins TRBV6-5 to TRBJ2-1, with 7 positions matching TRBD1. Germline CDR1 reads MNHEY; CDR2 reads SVGAGI. The ends lost 6 bases at V and 2 bases at J; junction bases unmatched: 7. The CDR3 has 15 amino acids. The CDR3 bases are TGTGCCAGCAGGACCGGGACAGAGACCTACAATGAGCAGTTCTTC. Protein product: CASRTGTETYNEQFF.

The J gene is TRBJ2-5, the V gene TRBV11-2, with 8 bases identical to TRBD2. Germline-derived CDR1 and CDR2 are SGHAT and FQNNGV. V shed 3 bases, J shed 4 bases, and the junction held 7 bases outside the gene matches. The CDR3 is 15 amino acids. CDR3 residues: CASSFEREIRETQYF. The CDR3 coding sequence is TGTGCCAGCAGCTTCGAGCGGGAGATTAGAGAGACCCAGTACTTC.

The V call is TRBV6-5, the J call TRBJ2-2, with D possibly being TRBD2 (5 bases). The ends were cut back, 6 bases at V and 6 bases at J, with 8 bases in the middle. The CDR3 runs 12 residues. From germline, CDR1 is MNHEY and CDR2 SVGAGI. CDR3 region: CASSQAAGELFF. CDR3 in DNA: TGTGCCAGCAGCCAAGCGGCCGGGGAGCTGTTTTTT.

This rearrangement joins TRBV14 to TRBJ1-3, with D possibly matching TRBD1 (6 bases). Germline CDR1 and CDR2: SGHDN and FVKESK. This CDR3 has 14 amino acids. Trimming stripped 3 bases from V and 3 bases from J, with 9 bases between. CDR3 sequence (DNA): TGTGCCAGCAGCCACAGGGGTCTTGGAAACACCATATATTTT. Protein product: CASSHRGLGNTIYF.

CDR3 in amino acids: CASSSPMSNEQFF. The CDR3 DNA reads as TGTGCCAGCAGCAGCCCCATGTCCAATGAGCAGTTCTTC. The chain uses TRBV13 and TRBJ2-1; D gene unclear. CDR1 and CDR2 from the germline V gene are PRHDT and FYEKMQ (reference sequence). The CDR3 covers 13 residues. V was pared by 5 bases and J by 6 bases, with 11 bases between. The variable domain in full, with the rest retrieved from reference TRBV13 and TRBJ2-1, is AAGVIQSPRHLIKEKRETATLKCYPIPRHDTVYWYQQGPGQDPQFLISFYEKMQSDKGSIPDRFSAQQFSDYHSELNMSSLELGDSALYFCASSSPMSNEQFFGPGTRLTVL.

This rearrangement joins TRBV4-2 to TRBJ1-5, with 7 bases identical to TRBD1. The CDR3 spans 16 residues. V was clipped by 1 base and J by 5 bases; unmatched bases: 8. Germline V gene lookup returns CDR1 LGHNA and CDR2 YNFKEQ. The CDR3 reads CASSQGGTVLHQPQHF. The CDR3 region has the DNA TGTGCCAGCAGCCAAGGCGGGACAGTTTTACATCAGCCCCAGCATTTT.

This sequence joins TRBV7-9 and TRBJ1-1; D is uncertain. There are 16 residues in the CDR3. Germline CDR1 SEHNR, CDR2 FQNEAQ (reference sequence). With 1 base removed from V and 4 bases from J, the gap between germline ends came to 16 bases. The CDR3, as DNA: TGTGCCAGCAGCTTAGGGAGGCGCCAAGCCGTCACTGAAGCTTTCTTT. Translated, it gives CASSLGRRQAVTEAFF.

J is TRBJ2-7 and V is TRBV5-1, with D maybe TRBD1 (6 bases). CDR1 SGHRS and CDR2 YFSETQ come from the germline V gene. The CDR3 totals 15 residues. V lost 2 bases to trimming and J lost 2 bases, with 14 bases between them. The DNA of the CDR3 is TGCGCCAGCAGCTTCCCCCGGGACAATCCCTACGAGCAGTACTTC. It specifies CASSFPRDNPYEQYF.

V gene TRBV11-3 combines with J gene TRBJ2-7, with 9 positions matching TRBD2. Trimming removed 4 bases from V and 2 bases from J; junction bases left unmatched: 12. Germline V gene lookup returns CDR1 SGHNT and CDR2 YENEEA. The CDR3 has 17 residues. The CDR3 nucleotides are TGTGCCAGCAGCTATCATCGTAGCGGGAGATCCCCCTACGAGCAGTACTTC. Its protein product is CASSYHRSGRSPYEQYF.

V gene TRBV9 combines with J gene TRBJ2-1, with a tentative D call TRBD1 (6 bases). The germline V gene encodes CDR1 SGDLS and CDR2 YYNGEE. This CDR3 region has 14 residues. With 6 bases removed from V and 4 bases from J, the gap between germline ends came to 14 bases. CDR3 region: CASNKGVRYNEQFF. CDR3 sequence (DNA): TGTGCCAGCAATAAGGGGGTACGATACAATGAGCAGTTCTTC.

The chain has TRBV7-7 and TRBJ2-5; a possible D gene is TRBD2 (6 bases). The germline V gene has CDR1 SSHAT and CDR2 FNYEAQ (reference sequence). The CDR3 totals 13 residues. Trimming removed 3 bases at V and 3 bases at J, with 8 bases between. The CDR3 loop is CASSFGGEETQYF. DNA of the CDR3: TGTGCCAGCAGCTTTGGCGGGGAAGAGACCCAGTACTTC.

This clone turned up a few times. The chain carries TRBV5-4 and TRBJ2-2; tentative D call: TRBD1 (6 bases). CDR1 and CDR2 (germline): SGHNT, YYREEE (reference sequence). CDR3 size: 14 residues. Trimming took 4 bases from V and 4 from J, leaving 11 bases between them. CDR3 sequence reads: CASSLKDSTGELFF. In nucleotides, the CDR3 is TGTGCCAGCAGCCTTAAGGACAGCACCGGGGAGCTGTTTTTT.

The genes are TRBV5-1 and TRBJ1-1; D remains unclear. The V gene's germline CDR1 is SGHRS and CDR2 YFSETQ. V was shortened by 3 bases and J by 6 bases, with 9 bases between the two germline ends. The CDR3 has 12 residues. CDR3 in DNA: TGCGCCAGCAGCTCGCCTAGTTCTGAAGCTTTCTTT. Amino acids: CASSSPSSEAFF.

V is TRBV13 and J is TRBJ2-1; 7 nucleotides line up with TRBD2. The CDR3 is 14 amino acids. Germline V gene lookup returns CDR1 PRHDT and CDR2 FYEKMQ (reference sequence). The V segment lost 4 bases and the J segment 4 bases; nucleotides outside the gene matches: 4. CDR3 loop: CASSYGLVYNEQFF. In DNA, the CDR3 is TGTGCCAGCAGCTACGGACTAGTATACAATGAGCAGTTCTTC. The complete variable domain, with remaining parts taken from reference TRBV13 and TRBJ2-1, reads AAGVIQSPRHLIKEKRETATLKCYPIPRHDTVYWYQQGPGQDPQFLISFYEKMQSDKGSIPDRFSAQQFSDYHSELNMSSLELGDSALYFCASSYGLVYNEQFFGPGTRLTVL.

The gene calls are TRBV28 and TRBJ1-5, with 8 bases identical to TRBD1. There are 16 residues in the CDR3. Germline V lookup: CDR1 MDHEN, CDR2 SYDVKM. V lost 4 bases, J lost 7 bases, and 12 bases stayed unmatched. CDR3 amino acids: CASSYRGTGLGQPQHF. For the CDR3, the DNA is TGTGCCAGCAGTTATAGGGGGACAGGACTTGGACAGCCCCAGCATTTT.

The chain couples TRBV6-1 to TRBJ1-5; D ambiguous. V was shortened by 5 bases and J by 3 bases, with 8 bases between the two germline ends. The CDR3 is made up of 13 amino acids. Germline assignment: CDR1 MNHNS and CDR2 SASEGT. This CDR3 reads CASSHSPNQPQHF. CDR3 bases: TGTGCCAGCAGTCATAGTCCCAATCAGCCCCAGCATTTT.

This chain uses TRBV27 with TRBJ1-5; possibly TRBD1 for D (6 bases). The V and J ends lost 1 base and 0 bases respectively, with 10 bases between them. Germline loops: CDR1 MNHEY, CDR2 SMNVEV (reference sequence). The CDR3 is 16 amino acids. For the CDR3, the DNA is TGTGCCAGCAGTTTATGGGCAGGGGATAGCAATCAGCCCCAGCATTTT. This gives the protein CASSLWAGDSNQPQHF.